These 32 T cell receptor beta chains came from one sample sequenced in a study of CD8 T cells in ankylosing spondylitis. MiXCR was run by TCRdb on the 5' RACE reads, yielding one entry per CDR3 protein. The sample lists more than 250,000 distinct CDR3 sequences, 7.5% to 9% seen once, with approximately 15% in the top ten. Antigens for these TCRs are unknown. Findings and limits, study-wide: The study identified a TCR beta motif of roughly eight highly homologous variants that appeared characteristic of ankylosing spondylitis blood.

Sequencing was carried out using blood, either unsorted or a sorted T cell fraction (not recorded which). These receptors were obtained from a male donor with ankylosing spondylitis.

This clonotype has only a few counts. This chain connects TRBV12-3 or TRBV12-4 to TRBJ2-7; possibly TRBD2 for D (5 bases). Trimming removed 3 bases from V and 2 bases from J, with 8 bases in between. The CDR3 spans 13 residues. CDR3 loop: CASSFEGTYEQYF. The CDR3 region has the DNA TGTGCCAGCAGTTTCGAGGGAACCTACGAGCAGTACTTC.

This clonotype was observed many times. The V and J genes are TRBV29-1 and TRBJ2-1; 10 bases are a match to TRBD2. The CDR3 sequence is 12 residues long. In germline, CDR1 is SQVTM, CDR2 ANQGSEA. The CDR3 region is CSELAGANEQFF. DNA for the CDR3: TGCTCCGAGCTAGCGGGAGCGAATGAGCAGTTCTTC.

This clonotype was detected ten times or more. J is TRBJ1-5 and V is TRBV7-2, with D possibly matching TRBD1 (6 bases). Per germline, CDR1 SGHTA and CDR2 FQGNSA. This CDR3 region has 15 residues. The V gene lost 5 bases and the J gene lost 5 bases, with 16 bases spanning the gap. The CDR3 nucleotides read TGTGCCAGCAGCACAGAGCGGGGGCGAGATCAGCCCCAGCATTTT. Translated: CASSTERGRDQPQHF.

This clonotype was picked up a small number of times. The DNA of the CDR3 is TGTGCCAGCATGCCCCTCGCTAGCGGGATCGGTGAGCAGTTCTTC. It is translated as CASMPLASGIGEQFF. The genes are TRBV12-3 or TRBV12-4 and TRBJ2-1; 9 positions agree with TRBD2. This CDR3 has 15 residues. Trimming cost V 7 bases and J 9 bases; bases outside gene matches: 13.

The chain couples TRBV15 to TRBJ2-7, with TRBD1 identical over 9 bases. The CDR3 contains 19 residues. The V and J ends lost 1 base and 2 bases, in that order; junction bases with no gene match: 15. CDR1 is LNHNV, CDR2 YYDKDF, per germline (reference sequence). CDR3 region: CATSRGGNAGTGITYEQYF. The CDR3 region has the DNA TGTGCCACCAGCAGAGGGGGTAATGCCGGGACAGGGATAACCTACGAGCAGTACTTC. Full variable domain (outside the CDR3, taken from reference TRBV15 and TRBJ2-7): DAMVIQNPRYQVTQFGKPVTLSCSQTLNHNVMYWYQQKSSQAPKLLFHYYDKDFNNEADTPDNFQSRRPNTSFCFLDIRSPGLGDTAMYLCATSRGGNAGTGITYEQYFGPGTRLTVT.

This clonotype showed up just a few times. The chain combines TRBV5-1 with TRBJ2-2; 9 nucleotides align to TRBD1. This CDR3 comprises 16 residues. Trimming took 4 bases from V and 4 from J; bases not matched to a gene: 8. Germline-derived CDR1 and CDR2 are SGHRS and YFSETQ. This CDR3 is CASSDPGQGATGELFF. CDR3 DNA sequence: TGCGCCAGCAGCGACCCGGGACAGGGCGCCACCGGGGAGCTGTTTTTT.

This clonotype was detected ten times or more. J is TRBJ2-1 and V is TRBV2; TRBD2 aligns across 7 bases. V lost 6 bases, J lost 6 bases, and 5 bases stayed unmatched. The CDR3 totals 13 residues. Germline CDR1 reads SNHLY; CDR2 reads FYNNEI. The CDR3 here is CASRRTRSNEQFF. The CDR3 DNA reads TGTGCCAGCAGGAGGACTAGAAGCAATGAGCAGTTCTTC.

The chain combines TRBV4-2 with TRBJ2-5; 9 nucleotides match TRBD2. Germline V gives CDR1 LGHNA, CDR2 YNFKEQ. CDR3 length equals 14 residues. The ends lost 4 bases at V and 1 base at J; junction bases unmatched: 1. CDR3 in DNA: TGTGCCAGCAGCCGGGGACTAGCCCAAGAGACCCAGTACTTC. The encoded protein is CASSRGLAQETQYF.

At least ten counts were recorded for this clonotype. The chain carries TRBV5-1 and TRBJ1-1; the D is unclear. There are 14 residues in the CDR3. V was shortened by 2 bases and J by 1 base, with 9 bases between the two germline ends. Per the germline V gene, CDR1 is SGHRS and CDR2 is YFSETQ. The CDR3 sequence is CASSFEAENTEAFF. CDR3 DNA sequence: TGCGCCAGCAGCTTTGAAGCAGAGAACACTGAAGCTTTCTTT.

The chain is built from TRBV6-2 or TRBV6-3 and TRBJ2-3; 7 bases map to TRBD2. Germline assignment: CDR1 MNHEY and CDR2 SVGEGT. V gave up 5 bases and J gave up 2 bases; unmatched junction bases: 10. The CDR3 runs 16 residues. This CDR3 reads CASSLRPAGLTDTQYF. The CDR3 DNA follows: TGTGCCAGCAGTCTCCGTCCAGCGGGGCTCACAGATACGCAGTATTTT.

This clonotype was seen only a few times. The chain links TRBV25-1 to TRBJ1-6, with D unresolved. The germline gives CDR1 MGHDK, CDR2 SYGVNS. The CDR3 consists of 14 residues. Trimming cost V 8 bases and J 8 bases, with 16 bases left between them. The DNA for the CDR3 is TGTGCCAGCCACCCCAGAACCGGGCATTCACCCCTCCACTTT. The encoded protein is CASHPRTGHSPLHF.

This clonotype was seen more than once but under ten times. This chain uses TRBV4-1 with TRBJ1-2, with 8 bases matching TRBD1. In germline, CDR1 is MGHRA, CDR2 YSYEKL. V dropped 4 bases and J dropped 3; count of bases not matched to a gene: 7. The CDR3 length is 15 residues. CDR3 nucleotide sequence: TGCGCCAGCAGCCCTGACCCAGGGGGCGACTATGGCTACACCTTC. Its translation is CASSPDPGGDYGYTF.

There are many counts of this clonotype. The V gene is TRBV5-1, the J gene TRBJ2-1; 12 nucleotides match TRBD2. Germline CDR1 is SGHRS and CDR2 is YFSETQ. The CDR3 contains 16 residues. V shed 4 bases and J 2 bases; nucleotides not matched to a gene: 4. The CDR3 bases are TGCGCCAGCAGCCCAGGACTAGCGGGGACCTACAATGAGCAGTTCTTC. Amino acids: CASSPGLAGTYNEQFF.

The genes are TRBV5-1 and TRBJ2-1, with D maybe TRBD2 (5 bases). Germline assignment: CDR1 SGHRS and CDR2 YFSETQ. Between the trimmed V and J ends, which lost 0 bases and 6 bases, there was a span of 13 bases. This CDR3 contains 15 residues. CDR3 in amino acids: CASSLERPSSNEQFF. The DNA for the CDR3 is TGCGCCAGCAGCTTGGAACGGCCTAGCAGCAATGAGCAGTTCTTC.

This clonotype occurred a few times. CDR3 in amino acids: CASSQEWTVTNTGELFF. Written as DNA, the CDR3 is TGCGCCAGCAGCCAAGAGTGGACAGTTACGAACACCGGGGAGCTGTTTTTT. This chain uses TRBV4-3 with TRBJ2-2; tentative D call: TRBD1 (6 bases). Trimming cost V 0 bases and J 0 bases, with 11 bases left between them. Germline V gene data show CDR1 as LGHNA and CDR2 as YSLEER. This CDR3 spans 17 amino acids.

This clonotype has ten or more counts. The V gene is TRBV5-1, the J gene TRBJ1-4, with 8 bases that match TRBD1. Germline loops: CDR1 SGHRS, CDR2 YFSETQ. With 4 bases clipped from V and 7 bases from J, the junction kept 6 bases outside the gene matches. The length of the CDR3 is 14 residues. Here the CDR3 DNA reads TGCGCCAGCAGCCGCCGGGACAGGTTTGAAAAACTGTTTTTT. It is translated as CASSRRDRFEKLFF.

In this sample, this clonotype turned up a few times. CDR3 loop: CASSSGRVYEQYF. The DNA of the CDR3 is TGTGCCAGCAGTAGCGGTCGAGTCTACGAGCAGTACTTC. This chain connects TRBV2 to TRBJ2-7; TRBD2 might be the D (5 bases). V lost 5 bases and J lost 3, with 11 bases in between. The germline V gene encodes CDR1 SNHLY and CDR2 FYNNEI. The CDR3 contains 13 residues.

This clonotype has a handful of counts. The CDR3 protein is CASSPSGGVNEQFF. The CDR3 nucleotides read TGTGCCAGCAGCCCTAGCGGAGGGGTCAATGAGCAGTTCTTC. V usage is TRBV7-2 and J usage is TRBJ2-1, with TRBD2 matching 7 bases. This CDR3 has 14 amino acids. Germline CDR1 and CDR2: SGHTA and FQGNSA. The V segment lost 5 bases and the J segment 6 bases; nucleotides outside the gene matches: 7.

The sample holds a few counts of this clonotype. The chain combines TRBV5-1 with TRBJ2-3; 8 nucleotides line up with TRBD2. The CDR3 contains 18 residues. Trimming at V came to 4 bases and at J to 6 bases, leaving 19 bases not matched to a gene. Germline values: CDR1 SGHRS, CDR2 YFSETQ. The CDR3 DNA reads TGCGCCAGCAGCGATACCCGCGAGCGGGATCCTAGCGGGGATACGCAGTATTTT. It translates to CASSDTRERDPSGDTQYF.

This clonotype has a handful of counts. J is TRBJ2-2 and V is TRBV30; TRBD2 aligns across 8 bases. Trimming cost V 1 base and J 7 bases; bases outside gene matches: 11. The CDR3 consists of 16 residues. Germline V gene lookup returns CDR1 GTSNPN and CDR2 SVGIG (reference sequence). CDR3 coding DNA: TGTGCCTGGAGTGACACAATAGCGGGGATGGGCGGGGAGCTGTTTTTT. Amino acid sequence: CAWSDTIAGMGGELFF.

Only a few counts were recorded for this clonotype. This chain uses TRBV20-1 with TRBJ1-3, with TRBD1 matching 9 bases. The ends lost 6 bases at V and 4 bases at J; junction bases unmatched: 10. CDR3 length equals 15 residues. Looked up from germline, CDR1 is DFQATT and CDR2 is SNEGSKA (reference sequence). This CDR3 reads CSALKGQGWGNTIYF. As DNA, the CDR3 is TGCAGTGCCCTTAAGGGACAGGGCTGGGGAAACACCATATATTTT.

The rearrangement uses TRBV4-3 and TRBJ2-3, with 11 bases that match TRBD2. Germline CDR1 and CDR2: LGHNA and YSLEER. Losses at the gene ends were 3 bases for V and 5 bases for J; bases not matched to a gene: 4. This CDR3 has 15 residues. CDR3 coding DNA: TGCGCCAGCAGCCATAGCGGGAGGGCCCGAGATACGCAGTATTTT. It yields the protein CASSHSGRARDTQYF.

This clonotype occurred many times. The V and J genes are TRBV5-1 and TRBJ2-2; TRBD1 aligns across 7 bases. J gave up 0 bases and V 4 bases, and 3 bases lay outside the gene matches. Germline loops: CDR1 SGHRS, CDR2 YFSETQ. CDR3 length equals 15 residues. CDR3 nucleotides: TGCGCCAGCAGCACGACAGGGACGAACACCGGGGAGCTGTTTTTT. Protein sequence: CASSTTGTNTGELFF.

This clonotype appeared a few times. The chain has TRBV11-2 and TRBJ2-3; D may be TRBD1 or TRBD2 (6 bases each). Looked up from germline, CDR1 is SGHAT and CDR2 is FQNNGV. The V end was cut by 1 base, the J end by 0 bases, with 14 bases between. The CDR3 extends over 17 amino acids. The DNA for the CDR3 is TGTGCCAGCAGCTTAGCCCCTCGGGGGCCAAGCACAGATACGCAGTATTTT. Translated: CASSLAPRGPSTDTQYF.

At least ten counts were recorded for this clonotype. This chain connects TRBV5-1 to TRBJ2-1; 8 nucleotides align to TRBD2. With 4 bases clipped from V and 5 bases from J, the junction kept 11 bases outside the gene matches. The CDR3 has 16 amino acids. Per the germline V gene, CDR1 is SGHRS and CDR2 is YFSETQ. The CDR3 protein is CASSASGRGSDNEQFF. The CDR3 nucleotides are TGCGCCAGCAGCGCGTCCGGGAGGGGATCTGACAATGAGCAGTTCTTC.

The chain links TRBV6-2 or TRBV6-3 to TRBJ1-2; no clear D gene. Trimming cost V 5 bases and J 8 bases, with 9 bases left between them. There are 11 residues in the CDR3. Germline V lookup: CDR1 MNHEY, CDR2 SVGEGT. The CDR3 DNA reads TGTGCCAGCAGTCAAATTGGAGGCTACACCTTC. This codes for CASSQIGGYTF.

There are many counts of this clonotype. This sequence joins TRBV20-1 and TRBJ2-1; possibly TRBD2 for D (5 bases). Germline V gives CDR1 DFQATT, CDR2 SNEGSKA (reference sequence). This CDR3 is built from 14 residues. Trimming removed 7 bases at V and 0 bases at J, with 13 bases between. The CDR3 loop reads CSVERLSSYNEQFF. CDR3 nucleotides: TGCAGTGTCGAGCGGTTAAGCTCCTACAATGAGCAGTTCTTC.

As to this clonotype: This clone may be a read error of a much larger clone one base away. The rearrangement links TRBV7-9 to TRBJ2-1, with 9 bases matching TRBD1. The CDR3 length is 14 residues. Germline loops: CDR1 SEHNR, CDR2 FQNEAQ (reference sequence). CDR3 nucleotide sequence: TGTGCCAGCAGCTCCCGGACAGGGGTTAATGGGCAGTTCTTC. Translating it yields CASSSRTGVNGQFF.

J is TRBJ2-7 and V is TRBV20-1; TRBD1 matches at 7 bases. Germline CDR1 DFQATT, CDR2 SNEGSKA (reference sequence). This CDR3 region has 14 residues. V shed 3 bases and J 2 bases; nucleotides not matched to a gene: 7. The CDR3 DNA reads as TGCAGTGCTAGTTCCGGGACAGTAACCTACGAGCAGTACTTC. It specifies CSASSGTVTYEQYF.

This clonotype was seen many times. The V call is TRBV24-1, the J call TRBJ2-2; TRBD2 matches at 13 bases. The CDR3 length is 16 residues. CDR1 KGHDR and CDR2 SFDVKD come from the germline V gene. V gave up 3 bases and J gave up 7 bases; unmatched junction bases: 4. The CDR3 DNA reads as TGTGCCACCAGTGATGGGGGACTAGCGGGATTCGGGGAGCTGTTTTTT. Translation: CATSDGGLAGFGELFF.

The table lists this clonotype with a few counts. CDR3 protein: CASSLRQWAGLAGELFF. CDR3 bases: TGTGCCAGCAGCCTTCGGCAGTGGGCAGGGCTCGCCGGGGAGCTGTTTTTT. The chain combines TRBV7-2 with TRBJ2-2; D perhaps matches TRBD1 (5 bases). The V gene's germline CDR1 is SGHTA and CDR2 FQGNSA. The V and J ends lost 5 bases and 6 bases respectively, with 22 bases between them. This CDR3 has 17 residues.

The sample holds many counts of this clonotype. The chain uses TRBV9 and TRBJ2-1; the match to TRBD1 covers 7 bases. CDR3 length: 16 amino acids. With 1 base clipped from V and 3 bases from J, the junction kept 7 bases outside the gene matches. Per the germline V gene, CDR1 is SGDLS and CDR2 is YYNGEE. CDR3 amino acids: CASSVTGVQNYNEQFF. The CDR3 region has the DNA TGTGCCAGCAGCGTAACAGGGGTTCAGAACTACAATGAGCAGTTCTTC.